The present T cell receptor beta chain was sequenced within a study of T-cell memory formation after mild COVID-19. Via MiXCR, TCRdb re-called the 5' RACE reads, giving one row per CDR3 protein. The data show 350,000 to 450,000 distinct CDR3 sequences, with over 25% seen just once and 13% held by the top ten. This clonotype has a handful of counts. Antigen: not known. The V gene end was trimmed by 5 bases and the J gene end by 5 bases; junction bases not matched to a gene: 10. Per germline, CDR1 SEHNR and CDR2 FQNEAQ (reference sequence). This CDR3 is built from 16 residues. General study results and limits: Shrinking CD4+ clones were chiefly CM and EM; CD8+ ones were chiefly EMRA. In pre-infection memory, a portion of responding clones appeared, which suggested that cross-reactive memory joined.

The sequenced sample was PBMCs or a T cell subset sorted from them (not recorded which). The sequence came from an adult woman who had mild COVID-19 (a few samples of this study predate the infection). Cell type and time point are not known. The chain has TRBV7-9 and TRBJ1-5; 9 bases map to TRBD1. The DNA of the CDR3 is TGTGCCAGCAGCCTACACATCGGACAGGGGCATCAGCCCCAGCATTTT. This gives the protein CASSLHIGQGHQPQHF.